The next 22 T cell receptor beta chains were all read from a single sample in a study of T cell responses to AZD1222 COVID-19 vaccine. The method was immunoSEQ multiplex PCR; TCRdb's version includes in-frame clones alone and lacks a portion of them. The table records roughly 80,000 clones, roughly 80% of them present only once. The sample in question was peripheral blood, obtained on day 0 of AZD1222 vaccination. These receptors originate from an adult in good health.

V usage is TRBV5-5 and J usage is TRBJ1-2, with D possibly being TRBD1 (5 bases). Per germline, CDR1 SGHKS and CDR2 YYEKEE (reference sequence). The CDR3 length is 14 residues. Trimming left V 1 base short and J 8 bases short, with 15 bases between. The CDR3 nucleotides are TGTGCCAGCAGCTTGCGGGCCCTGGAGGGGGGCTACACCTTC. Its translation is CASSLRALEGGYTF.

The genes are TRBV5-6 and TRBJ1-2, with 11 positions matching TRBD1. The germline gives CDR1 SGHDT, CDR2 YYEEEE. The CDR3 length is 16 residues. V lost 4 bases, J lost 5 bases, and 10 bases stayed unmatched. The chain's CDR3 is CASSRTMDRGLYGYTF. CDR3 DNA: TGTGCCAGCAGCCGTACTATGGACAGGGGGCTTTATGGCTACACCTTC.

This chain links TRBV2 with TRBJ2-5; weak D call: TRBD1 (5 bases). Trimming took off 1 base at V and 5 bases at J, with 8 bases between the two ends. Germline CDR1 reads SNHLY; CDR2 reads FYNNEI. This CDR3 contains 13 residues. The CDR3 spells CASSEEGLETQYF. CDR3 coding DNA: TGTGCCAGCAGTGAAGAGGGGTTGGAGACCCAGTACTTC.

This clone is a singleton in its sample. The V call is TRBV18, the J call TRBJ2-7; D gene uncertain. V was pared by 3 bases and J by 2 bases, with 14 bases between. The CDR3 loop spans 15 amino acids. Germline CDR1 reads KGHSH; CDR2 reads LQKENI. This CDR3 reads CASSPGDTGTYEQYF. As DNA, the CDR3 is TGTGCCAGCTCACCCGGAGACACGGGTACCTACGAGCAGTACTTC.

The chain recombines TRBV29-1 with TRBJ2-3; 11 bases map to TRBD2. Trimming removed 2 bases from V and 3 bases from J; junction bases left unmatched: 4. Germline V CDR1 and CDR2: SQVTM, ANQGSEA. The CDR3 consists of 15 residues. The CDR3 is CSVETSGSGTDTQYF. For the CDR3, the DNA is TGCAGCGTTGAAACTAGCGGGAGTGGTACAGATACGCAGTATTTT.

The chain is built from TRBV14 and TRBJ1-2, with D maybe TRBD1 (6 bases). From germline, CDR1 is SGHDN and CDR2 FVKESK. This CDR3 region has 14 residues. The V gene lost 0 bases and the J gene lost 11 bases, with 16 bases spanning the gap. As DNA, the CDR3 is TGTGCCAGCAGCCAAGAGGAAGTCGGGGGGCGATACACCTTC. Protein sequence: CASSQEEVGGRYTF. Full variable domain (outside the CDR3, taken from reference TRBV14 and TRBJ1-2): EAGVTQFPSHSVIEKGQTVTLRCDPISGHDNLYWYRRVMGKEIKFLLHFVKESKQDESGMPNNRFLAERTGGTYSTLKVQPAELEDSGVYFCASSQEEVGGRYTFGSGTRLTVV.

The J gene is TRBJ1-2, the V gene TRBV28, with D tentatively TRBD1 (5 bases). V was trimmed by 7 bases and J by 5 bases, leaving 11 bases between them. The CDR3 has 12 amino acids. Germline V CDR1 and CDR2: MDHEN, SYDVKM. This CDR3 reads CASNQGDYGYTF. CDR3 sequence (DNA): TGTGCCAGCAACCAAGGGGATTATGGCTACACCTTC.

This CDR3 reads CASSQGTGSSYGYTF. CDR3 sequence (DNA): TGCGCCAGCAGCCAGGGGACAGGGTCATCCTATGGCTACACCTTC. This chain links TRBV4-3 with TRBJ1-2; 9 nucleotides line up with TRBD1. The CDR3 sequence is 15 residues long. Germline values: CDR1 LGHNA, CDR2 YSLEER. Trimming took 3 bases from V and 4 from J; bases not matched to a gene: 6.

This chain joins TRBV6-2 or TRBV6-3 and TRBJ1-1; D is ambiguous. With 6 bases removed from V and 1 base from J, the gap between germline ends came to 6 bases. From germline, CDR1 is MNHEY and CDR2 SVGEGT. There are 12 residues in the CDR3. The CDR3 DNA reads TGTGCCAGCAGCGAAGCGAACACTGAAGCTTTCTTT. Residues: CASSEANTEAFF.

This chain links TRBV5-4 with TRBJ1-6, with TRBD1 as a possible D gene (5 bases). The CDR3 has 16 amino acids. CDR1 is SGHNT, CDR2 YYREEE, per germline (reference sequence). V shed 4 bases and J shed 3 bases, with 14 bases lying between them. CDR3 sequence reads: CASSGDGGFYNSPLHF. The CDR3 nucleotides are TGTGCCAGCAGCGGGGACGGGGGATTCTATAATTCACCCCTCCACTTT.

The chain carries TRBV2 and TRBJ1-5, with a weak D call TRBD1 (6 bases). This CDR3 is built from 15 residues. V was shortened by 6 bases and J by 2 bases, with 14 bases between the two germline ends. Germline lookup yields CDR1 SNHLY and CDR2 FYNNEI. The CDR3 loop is CASSLEGVGNQPQHF. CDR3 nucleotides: TGTGCCAGCAGCCTAGAGGGGGTTGGCAATCAGCCCCAGCATTTT.

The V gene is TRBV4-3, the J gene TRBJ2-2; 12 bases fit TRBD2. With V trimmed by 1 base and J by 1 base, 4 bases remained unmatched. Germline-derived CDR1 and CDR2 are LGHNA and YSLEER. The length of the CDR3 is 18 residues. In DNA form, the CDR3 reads TGCGCCAGCAGCCAAGGGACTAGCGGGGCTAAGAACACCGGGGAGCTGTTTTTT. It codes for CASSQGTSGAKNTGELFF.

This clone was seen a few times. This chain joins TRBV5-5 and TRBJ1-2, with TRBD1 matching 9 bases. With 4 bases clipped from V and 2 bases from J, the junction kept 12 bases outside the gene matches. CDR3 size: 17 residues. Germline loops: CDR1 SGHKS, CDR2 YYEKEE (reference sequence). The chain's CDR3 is CASSLRGPGQGNYGYTF. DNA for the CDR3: TGTGCCAGCAGCCTCCGCGGTCCGGGACAGGGAAACTATGGCTACACCTTC.

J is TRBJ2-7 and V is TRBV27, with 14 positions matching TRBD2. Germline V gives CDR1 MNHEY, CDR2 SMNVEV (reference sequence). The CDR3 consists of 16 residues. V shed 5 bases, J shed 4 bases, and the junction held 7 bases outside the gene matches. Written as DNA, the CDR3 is TGTGCCAGCAGTCTCTCGGGACTAGCGGGAGCATACGAGCAGTACTTC. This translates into CASSLSGLAGAYEQYF.

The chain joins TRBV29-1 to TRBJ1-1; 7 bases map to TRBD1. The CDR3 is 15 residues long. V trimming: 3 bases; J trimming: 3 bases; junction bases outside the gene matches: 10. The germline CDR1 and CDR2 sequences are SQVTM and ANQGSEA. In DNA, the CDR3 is TGCAGCGTTGACTCGAGGGACAGAGCCTACACTGAAGCTTTCTTT. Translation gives CSVDSRDRAYTEAFF.

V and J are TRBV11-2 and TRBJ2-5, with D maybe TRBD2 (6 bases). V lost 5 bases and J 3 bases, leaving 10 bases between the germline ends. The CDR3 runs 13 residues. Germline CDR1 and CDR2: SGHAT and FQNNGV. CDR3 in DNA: TGTGCCAGCAGCGTACTAGCAGAAGAGACCCAGTACTTC. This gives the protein CASSVLAEETQYF.

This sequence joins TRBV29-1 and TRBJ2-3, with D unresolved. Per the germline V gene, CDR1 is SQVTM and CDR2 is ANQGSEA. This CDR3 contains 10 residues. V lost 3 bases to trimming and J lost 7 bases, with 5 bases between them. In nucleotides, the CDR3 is TGCAGCGTTGAGGCATATACGCAGTATTTT. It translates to CSVEAYTQYF.

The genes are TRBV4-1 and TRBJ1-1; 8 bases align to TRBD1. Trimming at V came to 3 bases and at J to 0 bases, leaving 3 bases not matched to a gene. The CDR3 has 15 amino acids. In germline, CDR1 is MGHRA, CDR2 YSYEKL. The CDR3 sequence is CASSQLTGVNTEAFF. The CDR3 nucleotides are TGCGCCAGCAGCCAGTTGACAGGGGTGAACACTGAAGCTTTCTTT.

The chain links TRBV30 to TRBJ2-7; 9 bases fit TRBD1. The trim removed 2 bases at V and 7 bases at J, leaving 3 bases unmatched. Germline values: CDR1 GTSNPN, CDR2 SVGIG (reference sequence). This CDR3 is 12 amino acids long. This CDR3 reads CAWSWTGDEQYF. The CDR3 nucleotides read TGTGCCTGGAGTTGGACAGGGGATGAGCAGTACTTC.

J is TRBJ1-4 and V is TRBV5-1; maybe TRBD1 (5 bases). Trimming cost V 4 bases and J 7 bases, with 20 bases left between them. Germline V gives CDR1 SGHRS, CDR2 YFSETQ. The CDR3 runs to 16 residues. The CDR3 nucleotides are TGCGCCAGCAGCCCGGGACGGTCAACCCAGAGTGAAAAACTGTTTTTT. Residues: CASSPGRSTQSEKLFF.

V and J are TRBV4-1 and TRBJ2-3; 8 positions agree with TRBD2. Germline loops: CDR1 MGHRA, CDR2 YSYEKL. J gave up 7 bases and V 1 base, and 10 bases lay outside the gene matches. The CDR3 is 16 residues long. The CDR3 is CASSQGSAGGEHTQYF. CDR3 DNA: TGCGCCAGCAGCCAAGGTTCTGCGGGGGGCGAACATACGCAGTATTTT.

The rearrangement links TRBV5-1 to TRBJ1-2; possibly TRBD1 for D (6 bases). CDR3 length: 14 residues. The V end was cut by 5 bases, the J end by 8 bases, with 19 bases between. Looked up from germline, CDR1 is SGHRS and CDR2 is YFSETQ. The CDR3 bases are TGCGCCAGCAGATCGGACGACAGGAAAACCGGCTACACCTTC. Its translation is CASRSDDRKTGYTF.